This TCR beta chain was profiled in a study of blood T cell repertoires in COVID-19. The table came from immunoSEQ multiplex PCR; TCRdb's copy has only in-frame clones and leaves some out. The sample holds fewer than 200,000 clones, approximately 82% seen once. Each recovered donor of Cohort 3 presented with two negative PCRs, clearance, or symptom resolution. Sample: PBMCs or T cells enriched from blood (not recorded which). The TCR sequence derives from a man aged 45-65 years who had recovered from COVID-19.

The CDR3 region has the DNA TGTGCCAGTAGTATTGGACATACCTTGGGGAATCAGCCCCAGCATTTT. Translating it yields CASSIGHTLGNQPQHF. The chain couples TRBV19 to TRBJ1-5, with D possibly matching TRBD1 (5 bases). The V end was cut by 3 bases, the J end by 4 bases, with 16 bases between. This CDR3 comprises 16 residues. The germline gives CDR1 LNHDA, CDR2 SQIVND (reference sequence).